The text below deals with one T cell receptor (beta chain). Its target is unknown. Indicated time point: week 3, after first cycle of checkpoint inhibitor. Patients with prior systemic cancer treatment, concomitant immunosuppressants, or other active malignancies were excluded. Only in-frame clones appear in the TCRdb table, and some are missing; sequencing was by immunoSEQ multiplex PCR. The data contain about 7,300 clones, about 80% of them singletons. This sample was included in a study of blood T cell dynamics during melanoma immunotherapy. Study-level information: First-line therapy was either pembrolizumab or nivolumab with ipilimumab for metastatic melanoma. Study results and caveats: Disease-control patients' PBMC repertoires became either more clonal or more diverse at W3.

The source was blood, collected from a patient treated with checkpoint blockade. This clonotype was sampled from a human donor with melanoma.

CDR3 protein: CASRAPGQGNYGYTF. The CDR3, as DNA: TGCGCCAGCAGAGCCCCGGGACAGGGTAACTATGGCTACACCTTC. The J gene is TRBJ1-2, the V gene TRBV5-1, with 9 bases lining up with TRBD1. Germline CDR1 and CDR2: SGHRS and YFSETQ. Germline trimming cut 5 bases from V and 1 base from J; bases unmatched to any gene: 6. The CDR3 spans 15 residues.